Listed below are T cell receptor beta chains from one sample, sequenced in a study. TCRdb itself ran the 5' RACE reads through MiXCR, one entry per CDR3 protein. The sample includes some 44,000 distinct CDR3 sequences, roughly 21% of them seen just once. The sample consisted of Tregs sorted from blood. The source is a female donor with breast cancer. Each CDR3 is given with its conserved first and last residue. Fields, in order: V gene, clone size, J gene, D gene, CDR3 protein, CDR3 DNA. The D gene is left open where the match is weak. Clone size is not always given. Where it is, it says once, few, many or a class for expanded clones.

v_gene: TRBV7-8; abundance: few; j_gene: TRBJ2-5; d_gene: .; CDR3aa: CASSLGPTGTQYF; CDR3nt: TGTGCCAGCAGCTTAGGACCGACAGGGACCCAGTACTTC
v_gene: TRBV7-9; abundance: many; j_gene: TRBJ1-1; d_gene: .; CDR3aa: CASSLGASTEAFF; CDR3nt: TGTGCCAGCAGCTTAGGGGCTAGCACTGAAGCTTTCTTT
v_gene: TRBV5-1; abundance: many; j_gene: TRBJ2-4; d_gene: TRBD2; CDR3aa: CASSLAPLAGQVDIQYF; CDR3nt: TGCGCCAGCAGCTTGGCCCCACTAGCGGGGCAGGTAGACATTCAGTACTTC
v_gene: TRBV7-2; abundance: .; j_gene: TRBJ2-5; d_gene: TRBD2; CDR3aa: CASSFIREEESQYF; CDR3nt: TGTGCCAGCAGCTTCATACGGGAGGAGGAGTCCCAGTACTTC
v_gene: TRBV5-6; abundance: .; j_gene: TRBJ2-1; d_gene: .; CDR3aa: CASSLVQAYGNEQFF; CDR3nt: TGTGCCAGCAGCTTGGTGCAGGCATACGGGAATGAGCAGTTCTTC
v_gene: TRBV21-1; abundance: .; j_gene: TRBJ2-3; d_gene: .; CDR3aa: CASSKEGGASPGTDTQYF; CDR3nt: TGTGCCAGCAGCAAAGAAGGTGGAGCGTCTCCTGGCACAGATACGCAGTATTTT
v_gene: TRBV7-6; abundance: .; j_gene: TRBJ2-7; d_gene: .; CDR3aa: CASSLAGPRYEQYF; CDR3nt: TGTGCCAGCAGCTTAGCTGGGCCCCGCTACGAGCAGTACTTC
v_gene: TRBV18; abundance: .; j_gene: TRBJ2-1; d_gene: .; CDR3aa: CASSPPGDFVEQFF; CDR3nt: TGTGCCAGCTCACCACCGGGGGACTTTGTTGAGCAGTTCTTC
v_gene: TRBV18; abundance: .; j_gene: TRBJ2-3; d_gene: .; CDR3aa: CASSPRPGSKGDTQYF; CDR3nt: TGTGCCAGCTCACCACGACCCGGGAGCAAGGGAGATACGCAGTATTTT
v_gene: TRBV28; abundance: few; j_gene: TRBJ2-5; d_gene: TRBD2; CDR3aa: CASSQKRGGRETQYF; CDR3nt: TGTGCCAGCAGTCAGAAGCGGGGGGGACGGGAGACCCAGTACTTC
v_gene: TRBV29-1; abundance: many; j_gene: TRBJ1-2; d_gene: .; CDR3aa: CSGLQGPFLGYAF; CDR3nt: TGCAGCGGCCTACAGGGCCCTTTCCTTGGCTACGCCTTC
v_gene: TRBV4-2; abundance: few; j_gene: TRBJ2-7; d_gene: .; CDR3aa: CASSQGLDSSYEQYF; CDR3nt: TGTGCCAGCAGCCAAGGTCTGGACAGCTCCTACGAGCAGTACTTC
v_gene: TRBV6-1; abundance: few; j_gene: TRBJ2-6; d_gene: .; CDR3aa: CASSEAVYRPGANVLTF; CDR3nt: TGTGCCAGCAGTGAAGCGGTTTACCGGCCTGGGGCCAACGTCCTGACTTTC
v_gene: TRBV24-1; abundance: .; j_gene: TRBJ2-5; d_gene: TRBD1; CDR3aa: CATSDKTGIQETQYF; CDR3nt: TGTGCCACCAGTGACAAGACAGGGATCCAAGAGACCCAGTACTTC
v_gene: TRBV24-1; abundance: .; j_gene: TRBJ1-2; d_gene: .; CDR3aa: CATSDLNGELGGYTF; CDR3nt: TGTGCCACCAGTGATTTGAACGGCGAGTTGGGCGGCTACACCTTC
v_gene: TRBV12-3/TRBV12-4; abundance: .; j_gene: TRBJ2-5; d_gene: TRBD2; CDR3aa: CASKGLAGAETQYF; CDR3nt: TGTGCCAGCAAGGGACTAGCGGGAGCAGAGACCCAGTACTTC
v_gene: TRBV4-1; abundance: .; j_gene: TRBJ2-7; d_gene: TRBD2; CDR3aa: CASSHVSGRASYEQYF; CDR3nt: TGCGCCAGCAGCCACGTTAGCGGGAGGGCCAGCTACGAGCAGTACTTC
v_gene: TRBV7-9; abundance: .; j_gene: TRBJ2-2; d_gene: .; CDR3aa: CASSALGGWDTGELFF; CDR3nt: TGTGCCAGCAGCGCTCTGGGGGGTTGGGACACCGGGGAGCTGTTTTTT
v_gene: TRBV6-5; abundance: few; j_gene: TRBJ2-7; d_gene: .; CDR3aa: CASSLSTRAPYEQYF; CDR3nt: TGTGCCAGCAGCCTATCTACGCGGGCCCCCTACGAGCAGTACTTC
v_gene: TRBV14; abundance: .; j_gene: TRBJ1-1; d_gene: .; CDR3aa: CASSLSPNTEAFF; CDR3nt: TGTGCCAGCAGCCTTTCACCGAACACTGAAGCTTTCTTT
v_gene: TRBV6-2/TRBV6-3; abundance: many; j_gene: TRBJ2-1; d_gene: .; CDR3aa: CASSYGRNEQFF; CDR3nt: TGTGCCAGCAGTTACGGACGCAATGAGCAGTTCTTC
v_gene: TRBV7-2; abundance: many; j_gene: TRBJ2-1; d_gene: TRBD2; CDR3aa: CASSPPSGGLYNEQFF; CDR3nt: TGTGCCAGCAGCCCCCCTAGCGGGGGTCTATACAATGAGCAGTTCTTC
v_gene: TRBV5-6; abundance: few; j_gene: TRBJ1-4; d_gene: .; CDR3aa: CASSLWGQGREKLFF; CDR3nt: TGTGCCAGCAGCTTGTGGGGGCAGGGCCGTGAAAAACTGTTTTTT
v_gene: TRBV20-1; abundance: few; j_gene: TRBJ2-1; d_gene: TRBD2; CDR3aa: CSADGTRSEKSVSYNEQFF; CDR3nt: TGCAGTGCTGACGGGACTAGATCTGAAAAGTCGGTTTCCTACAATGAGCAGTTCTTC
v_gene: TRBV28; abundance: few; j_gene: TRBJ2-2; d_gene: TRBD2; CDR3aa: CASSTGTSGYTGELFF; CDR3nt: TGTGCCAGCAGTACCGGGACTAGCGGTTACACCGGGGAGCTGTTTTTT
v_gene: TRBV12-3/TRBV12-4; abundance: few; j_gene: TRBJ2-1; d_gene: .; CDR3aa: CASSTRDPREQFF; CDR3nt: TGTGCCAGCAGTACGCGGGACCCCCGAGAGCAGTTCTTC
v_gene: TRBV7-2; abundance: many; j_gene: TRBJ2-3; d_gene: .; CDR3aa: CASSLVWEDTQYF; CDR3nt: TGTGCCAGCAGCTTAGTTTGGGAAGATACGCAGTATTTT
v_gene: TRBV4-1; abundance: .; j_gene: TRBJ2-1; d_gene: TRBD1; CDR3aa: CASTRTGETYNEQFF; CDR3nt: TGCGCCAGCACCCGGACAGGGGAGACGTACAATGAGCAGTTCTTC
v_gene: TRBV24-1; abundance: .; j_gene: TRBJ2-5; d_gene: TRBD1; CDR3aa: CATSDVTGGRETQYF; CDR3nt: TGTGCCACCAGTGACGTGACAGGGGGCCGAGAGACCCAGTACTTC
v_gene: TRBV5-5; abundance: many; j_gene: TRBJ2-6; d_gene: TRBD2; CDR3aa: CASSSPMGTSGFPNSGANVLTF; CDR3nt: TGTGCCAGCAGCTCCCCCATGGGGACTAGCGGATTCCCCAACTCTGGGGCCAACGTCCTGACTTTC
v_gene: TRBV24-1; abundance: .; j_gene: TRBJ2-1; d_gene: .; CDR3aa: CATSENTSGEQFF; CDR3nt: TGTGCCACCAGTGAGAATACTAGTGGTGAGCAGTTCTTC
v_gene: TRBV6-5; abundance: .; j_gene: TRBJ2-1; d_gene: .; CDR3aa: CASSPYLPRESSYNEQFF; CDR3nt: TGTGCCAGCAGCCCATACCTCCCCAGGGAAAGCTCCTACAATGAGCAGTTCTTC
v_gene: TRBV12-3/TRBV12-4; abundance: many; j_gene: TRBJ2-7; d_gene: .; CDR3aa: CASSPSGVSVEQYF; CDR3nt: TGTGCCAGCAGTCCCTCGGGGGTATCAGTCGAGCAGTACTTC
v_gene: TRBV5-1; abundance: .; j_gene: TRBJ2-3; d_gene: .; CDR3aa: CASSMGAGDTQYF; CDR3nt: TGCGCCAGCAGTATGGGGGCCGGAGATACGCAGTATTTT
v_gene: TRBV5-1; abundance: .; j_gene: TRBJ2-7; d_gene: TRBD2; CDR3aa: CASSPSSGRTYEQYF; CDR3nt: TGCGCCAGCAGCCCCTCTAGCGGACGGACCTACGAGCAGTACTTC
v_gene: TRBV3-2; abundance: many; j_gene: TRBJ2-2; d_gene: .; CDR3aa: CASSQRTGELFF; CDR3nt: TGTGCCAGCAGCCAAAGGACCGGGGAGCTGTTTTTT
v_gene: TRBV28; abundance: .; j_gene: TRBJ2-5; d_gene: TRBD1; CDR3aa: CASSPPDRVIQETQYF; CDR3nt: TGTGCCAGCAGTCCACCGGACAGGGTAATCCAAGAGACCCAGTACTTC
v_gene: TRBV20-1; abundance: many; j_gene: TRBJ2-5; d_gene: .; CDR3aa: CSARPTVYYQETQYF; CDR3nt: TGCAGTGCTAGGCCTACAGTGTATTACCAAGAGACCCAGTACTTC
v_gene: TRBV7-2; abundance: few; j_gene: TRBJ2-7; d_gene: .; CDR3aa: CASTHHTRQYEQYF; CDR3nt: TGTGCCAGCACCCACCACACTAGGCAGTACGAGCAGTACTTC
v_gene: TRBV7-9; abundance: few; j_gene: TRBJ2-7; d_gene: TRBD1; CDR3aa: CASSPWTGISYEQYF; CDR3nt: TGTGCCAGCAGCCCATGGACAGGGATCTCCTACGAGCAGTACTTC
v_gene: TRBV7-6; abundance: many; j_gene: TRBJ2-2; d_gene: .; CDR3aa: CASSSPAENTGELFF; CDR3nt: TGTGCCAGCAGCTCCCCGGCGGAGAACACCGGGGAGCTGTTTTTT
v_gene: TRBV24-1; abundance: .; j_gene: TRBJ2-2; d_gene: TRBD1; CDR3aa: CATSENHRGMAGELFF; CDR3nt: TGTGCCACCAGTGAGAACCACAGGGGTATGGCCGGGGAGCTGTTTTTT
v_gene: TRBV5-5; abundance: few; j_gene: TRBJ1-5; d_gene: .; CDR3aa: CASSPERGISQHF; CDR3nt: TGTGCCAGCAGCCCAGAGCGGGGAATCTCCCAGCATTTT
v_gene: TRBV2; abundance: .; j_gene: TRBJ1-2; d_gene: .; CDR3aa: CASSVWDNYGYTF; CDR3nt: TGTGCCAGCAGTGTTTGGGACAACTATGGCTACACCTTC
v_gene: TRBV28; abundance: .; j_gene: TRBJ2-4; d_gene: TRBD1; CDR3aa: CASSLTPRWDRLLAKNIQHF; CDR3nt: TGTGCCAGCAGTTTAACACCCCGGTGGGACAGGCTATTAGCCAAAAACATTCAGCACTTC
v_gene: TRBV7-9; abundance: few; j_gene: TRBJ2-3; d_gene: .; CDR3aa: CASSPTGGHTDTQYF; CDR3nt: TGTGCCAGCAGCCCTACCGGGGGCCATACGGATACGCAGTATTTT